One and the same sample provided the 11 T cell receptor beta chains below, sequenced in a study of shared clonotypes between healthy human individuals. Produced via immunoSEQ multiplex PCR; TCRdb's table is partial and in-frame only. This table has hundreds of thousands of clones, around 77% appearing once. The sequencing input was PBMCs. The source of these receptors is a woman in her thirties or forties in good health. Some clones in this sample may be carry-over from other donors' samples.

The V call is TRBV29-1, the J call TRBJ2-1, with 11 bases identical to TRBD2. Looked up from germline, CDR1 is SQVTM and CDR2 is ANQGSEA. The V and J ends lost 3 bases and 10 bases, in that order; junction bases with no gene match: 5. The CDR3 covers 13 residues. The CDR3 DNA follows: TGCAGCGTTGACACTAGCGGGAGAGGGGAGCAGTTCTTC. This codes for CSVDTSGRGEQFF.

This chain links TRBV5-4 with TRBJ2-5, with D tentatively TRBD2 (6 bases). CDR1 SGHNT and CDR2 YYREEE come from the germline V gene (reference sequence). The V gene lost 3 bases and the J gene lost 1 base, with 10 bases spanning the gap. The CDR3 is 14 amino acids. DNA of the CDR3: TGTGCCAGCAGCTCGGACGGGGGCCAAGAGACCCAGTACTTC. It yields the protein CASSSDGGQETQYF.

This clone was seen a single time. This chain connects TRBV18 to TRBJ2-7, with D maybe TRBD2 (6 bases). This CDR3 contains 14 residues. In germline, CDR1 is KGHSH, CDR2 LQKENI. The germline V and J ends were trimmed by 1 base and 4 bases, with 11 bases remaining between them. The CDR3 nucleotides read TGTGCCAGCTCACCACGACTAGGAGGGTACGAGCAGTACTTC. It encodes CASSPRLGGYEQYF. Combining the CDR3 with reference TRBV18 and TRBJ2-7 gives the whole variable domain NAGVMQNPRHLVRRRGQEARLRCSPMKGHSHVYWYRQLPEEGLKFMVYLQKENIIDESGMPKERFSAEFPKEGPSILRIQQVVRGDSAAYFCASSPRLGGYEQYFGPGTRLTVT.

This chain links TRBV19 with TRBJ1-6; TRBD1 matches at 7 bases. The germline V gene encodes CDR1 LNHDA and CDR2 SQIVND (reference sequence). V trimming: 6 bases; J trimming: 6 bases; junction bases outside the gene matches: 5. The CDR3 has 14 amino acids. CDR3 residues: CASSRRDSNSPLHF. CDR3 nucleotide sequence: TGTGCCAGTAGCAGGCGGGACAGTAATTCACCCCTCCACTTT.

The rearrangement uses TRBV30 and TRBJ1-1; perhaps TRBD1 as D (6 bases). The germline V gene has CDR1 GTSNPN and CDR2 SVGIG (reference sequence). Between the trimmed V and J ends, which lost 2 bases and 0 bases, there was a span of 7 bases. This CDR3 comprises 13 residues. The CDR3 DNA reads TGTGCCTGGAGTCAGGGGATGAACACTGAAGCTTTCTTT. This codes for CAWSQGMNTEAFF.

The rearrangement uses TRBV15 and TRBJ2-7; 11 bases map to TRBD2. This CDR3 contains 19 residues. The germline CDR1 and CDR2 sequences are LNHNV and YYDKDF (reference sequence). Trimming took 0 bases from V and 0 from J; bases not matched to a gene: 10. CDR3 residues: CATSRDLTGLAAYSYEQYF. CDR3 in DNA: TGTGCCACCAGCAGAGATTTAACGGGACTAGCGGCCTACTCCTACGAGCAGTACTTC.

The chain employs TRBV5-4 and TRBJ2-7; 9 bases align to TRBD2. Per germline, CDR1 SGHNT and CDR2 YYREEE (reference sequence). With 0 bases clipped from V and 2 bases from J, the junction kept 6 bases outside the gene matches. The CDR3 contains 16 residues. CDR3 loop: CASSLVISGSTYEQYF. CDR3 DNA: TGTGCCAGCAGCTTGGTCATTAGCGGGAGTACCTACGAGCAGTACTTC.

V usage is TRBV15 and J usage is TRBJ1-1; perhaps TRBD1 as D (5 bases). Trimming took off 8 bases at V and 7 bases at J, with 17 bases between the two ends. This CDR3 has 13 amino acids. The V gene's germline CDR1 is LNHNV and CDR2 YYDKDF (reference sequence). DNA of the CDR3: TGTGCCACCCGCTTTGGGGGGGAGGGTGAAGCTTTCTTT. This translates into CATRFGGEGEAFF.

There are a few counts of this clone. The rearrangement joins TRBV10-3 to TRBJ2-7, with TRBD2 matching 16 bases. Germline CDR1 ENHRY, CDR2 SYGVKD. Trimming removed 6 bases from V and 4 bases from J; junction bases left unmatched: 15. The CDR3 contains 19 residues. Here the CDR3 DNA reads TGTGCCATCAGCGGGCCTGGGGGGACTAGCGGGAGGGCCCGATACGAGCAGTACTTC. It translates to CAISGPGGTSGRARYEQYF.

The chain joins TRBV28 to TRBJ1-2, with D possibly being TRBD1 (5 bases). The CDR3 is made up of 14 amino acids. CDR1 and CDR2 (germline): MDHEN, SYDVKM. With 5 bases removed from V and 6 bases from J, the gap between germline ends came to 16 bases. The CDR3 bases are TGTGCCAGCAGTCCGGCAGGTGGGGCGGATGGCTACACCTTC. Protein sequence: CASSPAGGADGYTF.

As concerns this clone: Additional DNA sequences in this sample encode the identical CDR3. The V and J genes are TRBV5-1 and TRBJ2-7, with 10 bases fitting TRBD1. V gave up 0 bases and J gave up 1 base; unmatched junction bases: 1. The CDR3 runs 15 residues. Germline V lookup: CDR1 SGHRS, CDR2 YFSETQ. The CDR3 nucleotides read TGCGCCAGCAGCTTGGGGGACAGGGGATCCTACGAGCAGTACTTC. It is translated as CASSLGDRGSYEQYF. The whole variable domain, filled in from reference TRBV5-1 and TRBJ2-7, reads KAGVTQTPRYLIKTRGQQVTLSCSPISGHRSVSWYQQTPGQGLQFLFEYFSETQRNKGNFPGRFSGRQFSNSRSEMNVSTLELGDSALYLCASSLGDRGSYEQYFGPGTRLTVT.